The 8 T cell receptor beta chains in this list originate from one sample, sequenced in a study of cytomegalovirus exposure and HLA in healthy donors. Both 60 Vbeta primers and 13 Jbeta primers went into the PCR. Libraries were prepared by immunoSEQ multiplex PCR; TCRdb keeps only in-frame clonotypes and omits some of them. The sample comprises about 170,000 clones, 70% to 90% of which are singletons, and approximately 2.5% rests with the top ten. Sequencing was done on a sample of PBMCs. All receptors come from a man aged 25 to 40 in good health and CMV-seropositive.

This chain connects TRBV7-9 to TRBJ2-5; D may be TRBD1 (6 bases). CDR3 length: 15 residues. Germline CDR1 SEHNR, CDR2 FQNEAQ (reference sequence). V lost 5 bases and J 0 bases, leaving 13 bases between the germline ends. Here the CDR3 reads CASSLAGTNQETQYF. The CDR3 nucleotides read TGTGCCAGCAGCCTCGCCGGGACAAACCAAGAGACCCAGTACTTC.

CDR3 coding DNA: TGTGCCATCAGTGAGTCTGGACAGGCGAACACTGAAGCTTTCTTT. It is translated as CAISESGQANTEAFF. This rearrangement joins TRBV10-3 to TRBJ1-1; 7 nucleotides line up with TRBD1. The germline CDR1 and CDR2 sequences are ENHRY and SYGVKD. The CDR3 spans 15 residues. Trimming at V came to 0 bases and at J to 1 base, leaving 2 bases not matched to a gene.

V usage is TRBV15 and J usage is TRBJ1-2; D gene unclear. Trimming shortened V by 0 bases and J by 4 bases, and 18 bases separated the two germline ends. Germline V gene sequence: CDR1 LNHNV, CDR2 YYDKDF (reference sequence). CDR3 length: 17 amino acids. CDR3 coding DNA: TGTGCCACCAGCAGAGATCATCAAACAGTCTACCGCTATGGCTACACCTTC. Its translation is CATSRDHQTVYRYGYTF. The full variable domain, rest sourced from reference TRBV15 and TRBJ1-2, is DAMVIQNPRYQVTQFGKPVTLSCSQTLNHNVMYWYQQKSSQAPKLLFHYYDKDFNNEADTPDNFQSRRPNTSFCFLDIRSPGLGDTAMYLCATSRDHQTVYRYGYTFGSGTRLTVV.

The chain links TRBV5-8 to TRBJ2-1; 12 nucleotides line up with TRBD1. This CDR3 has 16 residues. Germline CDR1 is SGHTS and CDR2 is YDEGEE. Losses at the gene ends were 4 bases for V and 8 bases for J; bases not matched to a gene: 10. The chain's CDR3 is CASSPGTGGKPHEQFF. The CDR3 DNA reads as TGTGCCAGCAGCCCAGGGACAGGGGGCAAGCCCCATGAGCAGTTCTTC.

The chain recombines TRBV13 with TRBJ2-1, with D hard to call. This CDR3 spans 17 amino acids. Germline CDR1 PRHDT, CDR2 FYEKMQ (reference sequence). V lost 4 bases and J lost 2, with 18 bases in between. CDR3 sequence (DNA): TGTGCCAGCAGCTCTCGCAGAGGCGCAGCTCCCTACAATGAGCAGTTCTTC. It specifies CASSSRRGAAPYNEQFF.

This clone was seen only a few times. The chain is built from TRBV10-3 and TRBJ2-7; 9 bases fit TRBD2. CDR3 length: 15 amino acids. The J segment lost 0 bases and the V segment lost 4 bases, leaving 4 bases of the junction unmatched. Germline CDR1 and CDR2: ENHRY and SYGVKD. CDR3 loop: CAISGLAETSYEQYF. The CDR3, as DNA: TGTGCCATCAGTGGACTAGCGGAAACCTCCTACGAGCAGTACTTC.

In its sample, this clone was seen a few times. The chain recombines TRBV6-5 with TRBJ2-7; D perhaps matches TRBD1 (6 bases). This CDR3 region has 14 residues. Trimming removed 6 bases at V and 2 bases at J, with 14 bases between. CDR1 is MNHEY and CDR2 is SVGAGI in the germline V gene. The CDR3 loop is CASSLDSLTYEQYF. DNA of the CDR3: TGTGCCAGCAGCCTGGACAGCTTAACCTACGAGCAGTACTTC.

This sequence joins TRBV7-6 and TRBJ2-3; tentative D call: TRBD1 (6 bases). The germline CDR1 and CDR2 sequences are SGHVS and FNYEAQ. CDR3 length: 15 residues. V lost 4 bases to trimming and J lost 2 bases, with 13 bases between them. CDR3 in amino acids: CASSSDDRITDTQYF. As DNA, the CDR3 is TGTGCCAGCAGCTCCGACGACAGGATCACAGATACGCAGTATTTT.